The next 19 T cell receptor beta chains were all read from a single sample in a study of shared clonotypes between healthy human individuals. Assay: immunoSEQ multiplex PCR; the TCRdb copy retains only in-frame clones and omits some. The table lists around 1.4 million clones, less than 99% of them singletons. The material sequenced was naive CD4+ T cells sorted from blood. Documented subset: CD45RA+ positively selected. These receptors were obtained from a young man in good health.

V usage is TRBV5-5 and J usage is TRBJ2-7; D not certain. V was clipped by 2 bases and J by 3 bases, with 3 bases between them. The CDR3 loop spans 11 amino acids. The germline V gene has CDR1 SGHKS and CDR2 YYEKEE (reference sequence). The CDR3 DNA reads TGTGCCAGCAGCTTTGACTACGAGCAGTACTTC. Translated: CASSFDYEQYF.

The rearrangement uses TRBV5-5 and TRBJ2-7, with TRBD1 as a possible D gene (5 bases). The CDR3 runs 14 residues. Trimming shortened V by 1 base and J by 2 bases, and 10 bases separated the two germline ends. Germline lookup yields CDR1 SGHKS and CDR2 YYEKEE (reference sequence). The CDR3 here is CASSLNRLTYEQYF. The CDR3 bases are TGTGCCAGCAGCTTGAACAGGCTTACCTACGAGCAGTACTTC.

The CDR3 coding sequence is TGTGCCAGCAGTAGACGAGGCGGGAGTGTCAACACCGGGGAGCTGTTTTTT. Translating gives CASSRRGGSVNTGELFF. The V call is TRBV27, the J call TRBJ2-2; 7 bases map to TRBD2. The CDR3 length is 17 residues. Per the germline V gene, CDR1 is MNHEY and CDR2 is SMNVEV (reference sequence). J was trimmed by 2 bases and V by 5 bases; bases with no gene match: 11.

As concerns this clone: Other DNA sequences in this specimen translate into the identical CDR3. Here the CDR3 reads CSVVQGLNTEAFF. The CDR3 DNA reads as TGCAGCGTTGTACAGGGTTTGAACACTGAAGCTTTCTTT. The gene calls are TRBV29-1 and TRBJ1-1; a possible D gene is TRBD1 (6 bases). The CDR3 sequence is 13 residues long. Trimming took off 4 bases at V and 0 bases at J, with 9 bases between the two ends. Germline loops: CDR1 SQVTM, CDR2 ANQGSEA.

As regards this clone: The same CDR3 also results from other DNA sequences found in this sample. This sequence joins TRBV5-5 and TRBJ2-5; 15 positions match TRBD2. Germline V CDR1 and CDR2: SGHKS, YYEKEE (reference sequence). The CDR3 length is 15 residues. J was trimmed by 5 bases and V by 4 bases; bases with no gene match: 3. The CDR3 protein is CASSPGLAGGETQYF. DNA of the CDR3: TGTGCCAGCAGCCCAGGACTAGCGGGAGGGGAGACCCAGTACTTC.

The gene calls are TRBV11-2 and TRBJ2-3; tentatively, D is TRBD1 (7 bases). This CDR3 region has 16 residues. Germline CDR1 and CDR2: SGHAT and FQNNGV. Trimming pared 1 base from V and 5 bases from J, leaving 16 bases between. The CDR3 DNA reads as TGTGCCAGCAGCTTAGTGCGGGACAGCCCTGTAGATACGCAGTATTTT. Translating it yields CASSLVRDSPVDTQYF.

The chain has TRBV7-6 and TRBJ2-5, with D perhaps matching TRBD2 (5 bases). There are 14 residues in the CDR3. The germline V gene has CDR1 SGHVS and CDR2 FNYEAQ. The V end lost 4 bases, the J end lost 2 bases, and 11 bases lay between the germline ends. The CDR3 DNA is TGTGCCAGCAGCTCGTGGACTCTACAAGAGACCCAGTACTTC. This codes for CASSSWTLQETQYF.

This clone was seen only once. The sample has other DNA sequences that encode this CDR3 too. This rearrangement joins TRBV6-5 to TRBJ2-3, with no clear D. The CDR3 extends over 14 amino acids. The germline V and J ends were trimmed by 0 bases and 6 bases, with 10 bases remaining between them. Germline V gene lookup returns CDR1 MNHEY and CDR2 SVGAGI. CDR3 loop: CASSYSVSPDTQYF. The CDR3 DNA reads TGTGCCAGCAGTTACTCCGTATCCCCGGATACGCAGTATTTT.

J is TRBJ1-1 and V is TRBV6-1; perhaps TRBD1 as D (5 bases). Germline V gene data show CDR1 as MNHNS and CDR2 as SASEGT. This CDR3 spans 15 amino acids. Trimming pared 7 bases from V and 1 base from J, leaving 16 bases between. This CDR3 is CASIFGSGGNTEAFF. The CDR3 nucleotides read TGTGCCAGCATTTTTGGCTCGGGGGGGAACACTGAAGCTTTCTTT.

This chain uses TRBV5-1 with TRBJ2-1, with 7 bases matching TRBD1. The germline gives CDR1 SGHRS, CDR2 YFSETQ. This CDR3 contains 16 residues. Germline trimming cut 1 base from V and 3 bases from J; bases unmatched to any gene: 7. The CDR3 DNA reads TGCGCCAGCAGCTTGCCCGGGACAGCAAACTACAATGAGCAGTTCTTC. Translated: CASSLPGTANYNEQFF.

The chain joins TRBV18 to TRBJ2-1; D remains ambiguous. The CDR3 runs 13 residues. Germline V gene lookup returns CDR1 KGHSH and CDR2 LQKENI. V lost 1 base and J lost 6, with 7 bases in between. DNA of the CDR3: TGTGCCAGCTCACCACTGGTCACCAATGAGCAGTTCTTC. Translating it yields CASSPLVTNEQFF.

The chain is built from TRBV7-2 and TRBJ2-3, with D possibly matching TRBD2 (5 bases). The length of the CDR3 is 14 residues. The germline V gene has CDR1 SGHTA and CDR2 FQGNSA. V gave up 2 bases and J gave up 10 bases, with 16 bases separating them. DNA of the CDR3: TGTGCCAGCAGCTTACGTCGCTGGGCGGGTGCGCAGTATTTT. Protein: CASSLRRWAGAQYF.

This clone was seen once. The gene calls are TRBV7-2 and TRBJ2-7; the D is unclear. Germline lookup yields CDR1 SGHTA and CDR2 FQGNSA. This CDR3 region has 15 residues. Deletions cut 1 base from V and 3 bases from J, with 13 bases between. CDR3 nucleotide sequence: TGTGCCAGCAGCTTAGGCACACCCACGGGCTACGAGCAGTACTTC. Protein product: CASSLGTPTGYEQYF.

V and J are TRBV5-1 and TRBJ1-1, with D possibly being TRBD1 (5 bases). The V end was cut by 0 bases, the J end by 1 base, with 10 bases between. Germline values: CDR1 SGHRS, CDR2 YFSETQ. CDR3 length: 15 amino acids. The CDR3 bases are TGCGCCAGCAGCTTGGCTAACAGGAAGAACACTGAAGCTTTCTTT. It encodes CASSLANRKNTEAFF.

The genes are TRBV28 and TRBJ1-5; D uncertain. This CDR3 region has 14 residues. Per the germline V gene, CDR1 is MDHEN and CDR2 is SYDVKM. The V and J ends lost 4 bases and 7 bases respectively, with 14 bases between them. The CDR3 protein is CASSSAPAGQPQHF. For the CDR3, the DNA is TGTGCCAGCAGTTCCGCCCCAGCGGGCCAGCCCCAGCATTTT. The complete variable domain, with remaining parts taken from reference TRBV28 and TRBJ1-5, reads DVKVTQSSRYLVKRTGEKVFLECVQDMDHENMFWYRQDPGLGLRLIYFSYDVKMKEKGDIPEGYSVSREKKERFSLILESASTNQTSMYLCASSSAPAGQPQHFGDGTRLSIL.

The chain couples TRBV9 to TRBJ2-1; the match to TRBD2 covers 9 bases. The CDR3 has 16 amino acids. CDR1 SGDLS and CDR2 YYNGEE come from the germline V gene. V lost 0 bases and J lost 2; bases outside the gene matches: 3. CDR3 region: CASSVAGGRAYNEQFF. The CDR3 region has the DNA TGTGCCAGCAGCGTAGCCGGCGGGAGGGCCTACAATGAGCAGTTCTTC.

The gene calls are TRBV25-1 and TRBJ2-5, with 7 bases that match TRBD1. Looked up from germline, CDR1 is MGHDK and CDR2 is SYGVNS. The CDR3 length is 14 residues. V lost 4 bases and J lost 5; bases outside the gene matches: 7. CDR3 region: CASSVEGGRETQYF. The CDR3, as DNA: TGTGCCAGCAGTGTAGAAGGGGGCCGGGAGACCCAGTACTTC.

The V and J genes are TRBV7-3 and TRBJ2-1; tentatively, D is TRBD2 (5 bases). The CDR3 covers 15 residues. Trimming removed 4 bases from V and 5 bases from J, with 15 bases in between. From germline, CDR1 is SGHTA and CDR2 FQGTGA. The CDR3 is CASSSLNRGNNEQFF. CDR3 coding DNA: TGTGCCAGCAGCTCATTGAACCGGGGAAACAATGAGCAGTTCTTC.

This clone was picked up a small number of times. The chain uses TRBV6-5 and TRBJ1-1; D unresolved. V gave up 7 bases and J gave up 4 bases, with 13 bases separating them. Looked up from germline, CDR1 is MNHEY and CDR2 is SVGAGI. CDR3 length: 13 residues. The CDR3 region is CASTTPPGTEAFF. CDR3 sequence (DNA): TGTGCCAGCACCACCCCGCCAGGCACTGAAGCTTTCTTT.